The 4 T cell receptor beta chains reported below all come from one sample, sequenced in a study of cytomegalovirus exposure and HLA in healthy donors. PCR primers comprised 60 Vbeta and 13 Jbeta primers. The method was immunoSEQ multiplex PCR; TCRdb's version includes in-frame clones alone and lacks a portion of them. There are 150,000 to 200,000 clones in the sample; roughly 85% occur only once, and about 0.93% lies in the top ten. Sequencing was done on a sample of PBMCs. All receptors derive from a woman aged 45-60 years in good health and CMV-seropositive.

The J gene is TRBJ2-7, the V gene TRBV4-1; D remains ambiguous. Germline values: CDR1 MGHRA, CDR2 YSYEKL. Deletions cut 0 bases from V and 0 bases from J, with 9 bases between. CDR3 length: 15 amino acids. The CDR3 bases are TGCGCCAGCAGCCAAGAACCCATCAGCTCCTACGAGCAGTACTTC. As protein: CASSQEPISSYEQYF.

This chain links TRBV7-2 with TRBJ1-1, with 8 bases aligning to TRBD1. Germline loops: CDR1 SGHTA, CDR2 FQGNSA. After removal of 2 bases from V and 10 bases from J, the junction contained 9 bases not matched to a gene. This CDR3 is 14 amino acids long. In nucleotides, the CDR3 is TGTGCCAGCAGCTTACGAACGGGACAGGTGCCAGCTTTCTTT. It codes for CASSLRTGQVPAFF.

The V call is TRBV6-5, the J call TRBJ2-7; 7 nucleotides line up with TRBD1. This CDR3 is built from 15 residues. Germline CDR1 MNHEY, CDR2 SVGAGI. V was clipped by 5 bases and J by 4 bases; unmatched bases: 11. Here the CDR3 reads CASSAPGQLVYEQYF. CDR3 nucleotides: TGTGCCAGCAGTGCCCCGGGACAGCTAGTTTACGAGCAGTACTTC.

The chain employs TRBV11-1 and TRBJ1-3; 7 nucleotides match TRBD1. Per the germline V gene, CDR1 is SGHAT and CDR2 is FQDESV (reference sequence). CDR3 length: 14 amino acids. V lost 4 bases, J lost 4 bases, and 4 bases stayed unmatched. Written as DNA, the CDR3 is TGTGCCAGCAGCTCGACAGGGTCGGGAAACACCATATATTTT. Its protein is CASSSTGSGNTIYF.